What follows are 30 T cell receptor beta chains derived from one specimen sequenced in a study of T cell clonotyping in hematopoietic cell transplantation. TCRdb's copy holds only in-frame clones and misses some; the assay was immunoSEQ multiplex PCR. The sample lists several thousand clones; roughly 94% were seen once. The specimen was peripheral blood mononuclear cells, collected 30 days after allogeneic stem cell transplant. These receptors were taken from a male patient aged 60-69 years who had an allogeneic stem cell transplant from an unrelated donor, so T cells may come from the graft donor. Some clones in this sample may be carry-over from other donors' samples.

The chain couples TRBV10-2 to TRBJ2-2; D is undetermined. Trimming cost V 7 bases and J 2 bases, with 5 bases left between them. Per the germline V gene, CDR1 is WSHSY and CDR2 is SAAADI. The CDR3 length is 12 residues. Here the CDR3 reads CASTVNTGELFF. The CDR3 nucleotides read TGCGCCAGCACCGTAAACACCGGGGAGCTGTTTTTT.

The chain employs TRBV9 and TRBJ2-7, with 14 bases matching TRBD2. The J segment lost 3 bases and the V segment lost 4 bases, leaving 3 bases of the junction unmatched. Germline CDR1 reads SGDLS; CDR2 reads YYNGEE. The CDR3 length is 15 residues. CDR3 sequence reads: CASSLGTSGSYEQYF. CDR3 DNA: TGTGCCAGCAGCCTAGGGACTAGCGGGAGCTACGAGCAGTACTTC.

The V call is TRBV27, the J call TRBJ1-2; the match to TRBD1 covers 7 bases. V was clipped by 6 bases and J by 4 bases; unmatched bases: 11. The germline gives CDR1 MNHEY, CDR2 SMNVEV (reference sequence). This CDR3 region has 15 residues. DNA of the CDR3: TGTGCCAGCAGGGTGACAGGGCGGTTGGGCTATGGCTACACCTTC. This gives the protein CASRVTGRLGYGYTF.

The V and J genes are TRBV6-1 and TRBJ1-1, with D uncertain. In germline, CDR1 is MNHNS, CDR2 SASEGT. The CDR3 contains 15 residues. V was clipped by 3 bases and J by 1 base, with 12 bases between them. The CDR3 is CASSEGGLTNTEAFF. The CDR3 DNA reads as TGTGCCAGCAGTGAGGGAGGGCTAACGAACACTGAAGCTTTCTTT.

The chain couples TRBV7-3 to TRBJ2-1, with 7 bases fitting TRBD1. Germline loops: CDR1 SGHTA, CDR2 FQGTGA. Unmatched junction bases numbered 3, after V lost 5 bases and J lost 2 bases. This CDR3 region has 14 residues. In DNA, the CDR3 is TGTGCCAGCAGCCCAGGGGGACCCTACAATGAGCAGTTCTTC. Its translation is CASSPGGPYNEQFF.

The CDR3 DNA reads TGTGCCAGCATCGAACGGACGACTGAAGCTTTCTTT. This codes for CASIERTTEAFF. This chain links TRBV6-1 with TRBJ1-1; D is uncertain. V was cut by 7 bases and J by 5 bases, with 11 bases left in between. CDR1 MNHNS and CDR2 SASEGT come from the germline V gene. The CDR3 is 12 amino acids.

The chain links TRBV12-5 to TRBJ2-1; perhaps TRBD2 as D (5 bases). V was clipped by 0 bases and J by 6 bases, with 15 bases between them. This CDR3 contains 16 residues. CDR1 LGHNT and CDR2 FRNRAP come from the germline V gene. The CDR3 sequence is CASGLVLGGSPNEQFF. Here the CDR3 DNA reads TGTGCTAGTGGTTTGGTACTCGGCGGGTCGCCCAATGAGCAGTTCTTC.

The chain uses TRBV5-1 and TRBJ2-1, with a possible D match to TRBD2 (5 bases). This CDR3 spans 16 amino acids. The V end lost 4 bases, the J end lost 3 bases, and 17 bases lay between the germline ends. CDR1 and CDR2 from the germline V gene are SGHRS and YFSETQ. CDR3 DNA sequence: TGCGCCAGCAGCCCCCGCCCTGGGAGCGGCTACAATGAGCAGTTCTTC. Protein: CASSPRPGSGYNEQFF.

The rearrangement joins TRBV29-1 to TRBJ2-3; TRBD1 is a possible D gene (6 bases). The germline V and J ends were trimmed by 2 bases and 0 bases, with 15 bases remaining between them. This CDR3 contains 16 residues. Germline V CDR1 and CDR2: SQVTM, ANQGSEA. The CDR3 region is CSVENRVVLSTDTQYF. CDR3 coding DNA: TGCAGCGTTGAAAACAGGGTGGTATTAAGCACAGATACGCAGTATTTT.

The V and J genes are TRBV28 and TRBJ2-7; 13 bases fit TRBD2. Germline-derived CDR1 and CDR2 are MDHEN and SYDVKM. Losses at the gene ends were 5 bases for V and 4 bases for J; bases not matched to a gene: 8. The CDR3 covers 16 residues. The DNA for the CDR3 is TGTGCCAGCAGTCCACGGGGGACTAGCGGGATATACGAGCAGTACTTC. This gives the protein CASSPRGTSGIYEQYF.

This clone turned up a few times. This chain uses TRBV7-9 with TRBJ2-1, with TRBD2 matching over 7 bases. Germline V gene lookup returns CDR1 SEHNR and CDR2 FQNEAQ (reference sequence). Losses at the gene ends were 5 bases for V and 5 bases for J; bases not matched to a gene: 9. CDR3 length: 15 residues. CDR3 coding DNA: TGTGCCAGCAGCCGGACTAGTCCTGGGGACAATGAGCAGTTCTTC. This codes for CASSRTSPGDNEQFF.

The chain combines TRBV28 with TRBJ1-1, with no clear D. V was cut by 0 bases and J by 6 bases, with 2 bases left in between. This CDR3 has 11 amino acids. The germline V gene has CDR1 MDHEN and CDR2 SYDVKM. The CDR3 coding sequence is TGTGCCAGCAGTTTATGGTCTGAAGCTTTCTTT. Amino acids: CASSLWSEAFF. Using reference TRBV28 and TRBJ1-1 for the parts outside the CDR3, the full variable domain is DVKVTQSSRYLVKRTGEKVFLECVQDMDHENMFWYRQDPGLGLRLIYFSYDVKMKEKGDIPEGYSVSREKKERFSLILESASTNQTSMYLCASSLWSEAFFGQGTRLTVV.

A single count supports this clone. Here the CDR3 reads CASSRHLGEQYF. The CDR3 DNA is TGTGCCAGCAGCCGTCATTTAGGGGAGCAGTACTTC. V is TRBV28 and J is TRBJ2-5; D tentatively reads TRBD1 or TRBD2 (5 bases each). The CDR3 is made up of 12 amino acids. Deletions cut 6 bases from V and 11 bases from J, with 16 bases between. Per germline, CDR1 MDHEN and CDR2 SYDVKM.

V is TRBV27 and J is TRBJ1-1, with D unresolved. Trimming removed 9 bases at V and 1 base at J, with 18 bases between. Germline-derived CDR1 and CDR2 are MNHEY and SMNVEV (reference sequence). CDR3 length equals 15 residues. The CDR3 reads CASKTQGVANTEAFF. CDR3 DNA: TGTGCCAGTAAGACCCAAGGAGTAGCGAACACTGAAGCTTTCTTT.

This clone was found once. This chain joins TRBV6-1 and TRBJ2-7; no definite D call. Germline assignment: CDR1 MNHNS and CDR2 SASEGT. The CDR3 loop spans 18 amino acids. The V end lost 2 bases, the J end lost 1 base, and 21 bases lay between the germline ends. The CDR3 nucleotides read TGTGCCAGCAGTGAACAGTGGGTATACTCCTACGGATCCTACGAGCAGTACTTC. Protein sequence: CASSEQWVYSYGSYEQYF.

The chain uses TRBV13 and TRBJ2-1; 7 bases line up with TRBD2. The V gene end was trimmed by 6 bases and the J gene end by 3 bases; junction bases not matched to a gene: 8. This CDR3 region has 15 residues. CDR1 and CDR2 (germline): PRHDT, FYEKMQ (reference sequence). The CDR3: CASRRLAAIYNEQFF. The CDR3 DNA reads TGTGCCAGCAGGCGACTAGCAGCCATCTACAATGAGCAGTTCTTC.

This rearrangement joins TRBV30 to TRBJ1-4, with TRBD1 identical over 9 bases. Germline CDR1 GTSNPN, CDR2 SVGIG (reference sequence). This CDR3 contains 15 residues. The ends lost 1 base at V and 7 bases at J; junction bases unmatched: 7. In nucleotides, the CDR3 is TGTGCCTGGAGTGGATGGACAGGGGAAGGTGAAAAACTGTTTTTT. It is translated as CAWSGWTGEGEKLFF.

This rearrangement joins TRBV7-8 to TRBJ2-4, with D hard to call. Trimming pared 6 bases from V and 0 bases from J, leaving 9 bases between. CDR3 length: 14 amino acids. Germline V CDR1 and CDR2: SGHVS, FQNEAQ. DNA of the CDR3: TGTGCCAGCAGGCCTAACCTAGCCAAAAACATTCAGTACTTC. Translation gives CASRPNLAKNIQYF. The variable domain in full, with the rest retrieved from reference TRBV7-8 and TRBJ2-4, is GAGVSQSPRYKVAKRGQDVALRCDPISGHVSLFWYQQALGQGPEFLTYFQNEAQLDKSGLPSDRFFAERPEGSVSTLKIQRTQQEDSAVYLCASRPNLAKNIQYFGAGTRLSVL.

The V gene is TRBV10-3, the J gene TRBJ1-2; D is perhaps TRBD1 (6 bases). The CDR3 spans 16 residues. With 0 bases removed from V and 6 bases from J, the gap between germline ends came to 17 bases. The germline V gene has CDR1 ENHRY and CDR2 SYGVKD. The CDR3 bases are TGTGCCATCAGTGAGTCACCGCTTGGGGGGGGCGATGGCTACACCTTC. This encodes CAISESPLGGGDGYTF.

The CDR3 region has the DNA TGTGCCAGCAGCCGACAGAACACCGGGGAGCTGTTTTTT. Its translation is CASSRQNTGELFF. This rearrangement joins TRBV9 to TRBJ2-2; no clear D gene. This CDR3 is 13 amino acids long. V dropped 4 bases and J dropped 1 base, with 5 bases sitting between them. The germline gives CDR1 SGDLS, CDR2 YYNGEE.

The J gene is TRBJ1-2, the V gene TRBV19, with D uncertain. Trimming stripped 9 bases from V and 2 bases from J, with 10 bases between. The V gene's germline CDR1 is LNHDA and CDR2 SQIVND (reference sequence). The CDR3 runs 12 residues. The CDR3 loop is CASRRSNYGYTF. The CDR3 nucleotides read TGTGCCAGCCGCAGGTCGAACTATGGCTACACCTTC.

The gene calls are TRBV28 and TRBJ1-1; D is unclear. The CDR3 runs 14 residues. In germline, CDR1 is MDHEN, CDR2 SYDVKM. The V and J ends lost 3 bases and 5 bases respectively, with 13 bases between them. CDR3 nucleotide sequence: TGTGCCAGCAGTTTGGGGAGGCGGGTGACTGAAGCTTTCTTT. Translation gives CASSLGRRVTEAFF.

The count of this clone is one. V and J are TRBV9 and TRBJ2-3, with D uncertain. Germline V gene data show CDR1 as SGDLS and CDR2 as YYNGEE. The germline V and J ends were trimmed by 4 bases and 2 bases, with 8 bases remaining between them. This CDR3 is 13 amino acids long. The CDR3 protein is CASSPYPTDTQYF. The CDR3 bases are TGTGCCAGCAGCCCTTACCCCACAGATACGCAGTATTTT.

V gene TRBV7-8 combines with J gene TRBJ2-1; D is tentatively TRBD1 or TRBD2 (5 bases each). Germline V gene lookup returns CDR1 SGHVS and CDR2 FQNEAQ. The CDR3 is 16 amino acids. The V end was cut by 6 bases, the J end by 5 bases, with 20 bases between. CDR3 in amino acids: CASSFRPLGDNNEQFF. The CDR3 coding sequence is TGTGCCAGCAGTTTCCGGCCGCTGGGGGATAACAATGAGCAGTTCTTC.

V is TRBV9 and J is TRBJ2-3; D gene uncertain. The V gene's germline CDR1 is SGDLS and CDR2 YYNGEE. The CDR3 runs to 11 residues. Trimming took 4 bases from V and 1 from J, leaving 1 base between them. The CDR3 spells CASSRTDTQYF. Here the CDR3 DNA reads TGTGCCAGCAGCCGCACAGATACGCAGTATTTT.

The chain joins TRBV6-1 to TRBJ2-7; D may be TRBD1 or TRBD2 (5 bases each). CDR1 and CDR2 (germline): MNHNS, SASEGT. There are 12 residues in the CDR3. V dropped 4 bases and J dropped 6 bases, with 10 bases sitting between them. In DNA, the CDR3 is TGTGCCAGCAGTGGACCTGGGGGCGAGCAGTACTTC. It yields the protein CASSGPGGEQYF.

This sequence joins TRBV7-3 and TRBJ2-1; 8 nucleotides match TRBD2. The CDR3 sequence is 16 residues long. Looked up from germline, CDR1 is SGHTA and CDR2 is FQGTGA. V was clipped by 0 bases and J by 9 bases; unmatched bases: 10. In nucleotides, the CDR3 is TGTGCCAGCAGCTTAACGGTAGCGGGACCGGTTTTTGAGCAGTTCTTC. Amino acid sequence: CASSLTVAGPVFEQFF.

This clone was recorded once. This chain connects TRBV30 to TRBJ2-7; D unresolved. The CDR3 contains 12 residues. V lost 0 bases and J 6 bases, leaving 9 bases between the germline ends. The germline V gene has CDR1 GTSNPN and CDR2 SVGIG (reference sequence). The CDR3 coding sequence is TGTGCCTGGAGTGTTGTGGCGCTCGAGCAGTACTTC. It encodes CAWSVVALEQYF. Filled out from reference TRBV30 and TRBJ2-7, the complete variable domain reads SQTIHQWPATLVQPVGSPLSLECTVEGTSNPNLYWYRQAAGRGLQLLFYSVGIGQISSEVPQNLSASRPQDRQFILSSKKLLLSDSGFYLCAWSVVALEQYFGPGTRLTVT.

The chain is built from TRBV11-3 and TRBJ1-1; D possibly corresponds to TRBD1 (5 bases). The CDR3 runs 13 residues. Deletions cut 2 bases from V and 4 bases from J, with 8 bases between. Germline CDR1 and CDR2: SGHNT and YENEEA. The CDR3 DNA follows: TGTGCCAGCAGCTTAACAGGTGTCACTGAAGCTTTCTTT. Its protein is CASSLTGVTEAFF.

The chain uses TRBV7-2 and TRBJ2-3; 11 nucleotides match TRBD2. Germline loops: CDR1 SGHTA, CDR2 FQGNSA. After removal of 5 bases from V and 2 bases from J, the junction contained 6 bases not matched to a gene. The CDR3 totals 16 residues. The chain's CDR3 is CASSRRLAGSTDTQYF. As DNA, the CDR3 is TGTGCCAGCAGCCGACGACTAGCGGGATCCACAGATACGCAGTATTTT.